One sample yielded the 4 T cell receptor beta chains listed below, sequenced in a study of PD-1 blockade in classical Hodgkin lymphoma. Clones were sequenced by immunoSEQ multiplex PCR, and TCRdb holds only the in-frame ones, with some missing. This sample carries roughly 50,000 clones, around nine tenths of them seen once, and the ten largest clones take around 6.5%. The time point is: cycle 4 day 1 (C4D1), after more than 5 weeks of nivolumab. Each patient's relapse followed autologous stem cell transplantation, and brentuximab vedotin exposure varied. This specimen was peripheral blood mononuclear cells (PBMCs), taken before the fourth cycle of nivolumab. These receptors were obtained from a human donor with classical Hodgkin lymphoma.

V usage is TRBV19 and J usage is TRBJ2-3, with D maybe TRBD1 (6 bases). The V end lost 5 bases, the J end lost 6 bases, and 9 bases lay between the germline ends. Germline-derived CDR1 and CDR2 are LNHDA and SQIVND (reference sequence). The CDR3 runs to 12 residues. CDR3 loop: CASSQGTDTQYF. CDR3 DNA: TGTGCCAGTAGTCAGGGGACGGATACGCAGTATTTT.

J is TRBJ2-3 and V is TRBV5-4, with 14 bases identical to TRBD2. CDR1 and CDR2 from the germline V gene are SGHNT and YYREEE (reference sequence). With 0 bases clipped from V and 8 bases from J, the junction kept 8 bases outside the gene matches. The CDR3 is 17 residues long. The CDR3 here is CASSLGGTSGSMGTQYF. The CDR3 bases are TGTGCCAGCAGCTTGGGGGGGACTAGCGGGAGTATGGGTACGCAGTATTTT.

The CDR3 protein is CASIPSGIYNEQFF. For the CDR3, the DNA is TGTGCCAGCATCCCGAGCGGGATCTACAATGAGCAGTTCTTC. The chain combines TRBV6-1 with TRBJ2-1; 7 nucleotides line up with TRBD2. V was pared by 7 bases and J by 3 bases, with 6 bases of the junction left unmatched. The germline V gene has CDR1 MNHNS and CDR2 SASEGT. This CDR3 region has 14 residues.

The chain links TRBV10-3 to TRBJ2-1, with D perhaps assigned TRBD1 or TRBD2 (6 bases each). From germline, CDR1 is ENHRY and CDR2 SYGVKD. The CDR3 is made up of 17 amino acids. The V end lost 2 bases, the J end lost 2 bases, and 16 bases lay between the germline ends. CDR3 in amino acids: CAISEGGVGGAYNEQFF. In DNA, the CDR3 is TGTGCCATCAGTGAGGGAGGAGTGGGGGGCGCCTACAATGAGCAGTTCTTC.